This TCR beta chain is drawn from a study of T-cell memory formation after mild COVID-19. This clonotype has just a few counts. 5'RACE primed from the constant segment yielded TCR alpha and TCR beta cDNA libraries bearing sample barcodes and UMIs. TCRdb ran MiXCR on the 5' RACE reads and lists one entry per CDR3 protein. The top ten hold roughly 8.1% of the sample, which has 550,000 to 600,000 distinct CDR3 sequences, approximately 21% seen once. The CDR3 spans 14 residues. The V end lost 4 bases, the J end lost 5 bases, and 14 bases lay between the germline ends. Germline V gene sequence: CDR1 LGHNT, CDR2 FRNRAP.

Specimen: PBMCs or a T cell subset sorted from them (not recorded which). The sequence came from an adult woman who had mild COVID-19 (a few samples of this study predate the infection). Cell type and time point are not known. The V call is TRBV12-5, the J call TRBJ2-5; D possibly corresponds to TRBD1 (6 bases). This CDR3 is CASGSSRTDETQYF. For the CDR3, the DNA is TGTGCTAGTGGTTCCTCCCGGACAGACGAGACCCAGTACTTC.